This entry describes one T cell receptor (beta chain). The CDR3 has 14 residues. V was pared by 4 bases and J by 7 bases, with 8 bases of the junction left unmatched. In germline, CDR1 is LGHNA, CDR2 YSLEER. TCRdb keeps only in-frame clones here, not all; method: immunoSEQ multiplex PCR. The sample shows around 80,000 clones, over 80% of them seen only once. This sample is part of a study of T cell changes during pregnancy in multiple sclerosis. Sequencing was performed on peripheral blood, taken before pregnancy. The rearrangement uses TRBV4-3 and TRBJ1-2; 8 nucleotides agree with TRBD1. This TCR was sampled from a female donor with multiple sclerosis, enrolled in a pregnancy study. The CDR3 bases are TGCGCCAGCAGCCGCACGACAGGGGAAGGTGGCTACACCTTC. It yields the protein CASSRTTGEGGYTF.